These 16 T cell receptor beta chains came from one sample sequenced in a study of T cells in Graves' hyperthyroidism and ophthalmopathy. What was amplified from RNA transcripts were TCR beta CDR3 regions. A first-round RT-PCR of the TCR CDR3 used the HTBI primer set. TCRdb re-analysed the multiplex PCR reads in MiXCR, keeping a single row per CDR3 protein. The table has nearly 600,000 distinct CDR3 sequences, approximately 15% seen once. Sequencing was performed on blood. These receptors originate from a woman between 18 and 29 years old with Graves' ophthalmopathy.

This clonotype was observed many times. This chain connects TRBV15 to TRBJ2-1; 7 positions match TRBD2. Germline CDR1 reads LNHNV; CDR2 reads YYDKDF (reference sequence). V trimming: 0 bases; J trimming: 0 bases; junction bases outside the gene matches: 8. The CDR3 sequence is 18 residues long. CDR3 nucleotide sequence: TGTGCCACCAGCAGAGATGGATTTGGCGGGAGCTCCTACAATGAGCAGTTCTTC. This encodes CATSRDGFGGSSYNEQFF. Together with reference TRBV15 and TRBJ2-1, the CDR3 gives the full variable domain: DAMVIQNPRYQVTQFGKPVTLSCSQTLNHNVMYWYQQKSSQAPKLLFHYYDKDFNNEADTPDNFQSRRPNTSFCFLDIRSPGLGDTAMYLCATSRDGFGGSSYNEQFFGPGTRLTVL.

This clonotype has just a few counts. This chain connects TRBV6-6 to TRBJ1-1; D may be TRBD1 (5 bases). Germline V gives CDR1 MNHNY, CDR2 SVGAGI (reference sequence). The CDR3 runs to 15 residues. V lost 2 bases to trimming and J lost 1 base, with 11 bases between them. This CDR3 is CASSYMGGGNTEAFF. The CDR3 nucleotides read TGTGCCAGCAGTTACATGGGGGGGGGGAACACTGAAGCTTTCTTT.

About this clonotype: This may come from a read error, since a much larger clone is one base off. The chain is built from TRBV10-3 and TRBJ2-5; D is ambiguous. This CDR3 comprises 15 residues. The V end lost 0 bases, the J end lost 2 bases, and 10 bases lay between the germline ends. CDR1 is ENHRY, CDR2 SYGVKD, per germline. The CDR3 here is CAISESRRSQETQYF. The CDR3 DNA reads TGTGCCATCAGTGAGTCGCGACGGTCACAAGAGACCCAGTACTTC.

This clonotype was recorded many times. Here the CDR3 reads CASSLATSGSYEQYF. The DNA for the CDR3 is TGTGCCAGCAGCTTAGCGACTAGCGGGAGTTACGAGCAGTACTTC. The gene calls are TRBV7-8 and TRBJ2-7; TRBD2 matches 12 bases. The length of the CDR3 is 15 residues. The germline V gene has CDR1 SGHVS and CDR2 FQNEAQ. The trim removed 0 bases at V and 4 bases at J, leaving 1 base unmatched.

The table lists this clonotype with many counts. The chain carries TRBV28 and TRBJ2-1, with TRBD2 matching over 13 bases. After removal of 8 bases from V and 5 bases from J, the junction contained 9 bases not matched to a gene. Germline V gene lookup returns CDR1 MDHEN and CDR2 SYDVKM. The CDR3 contains 16 residues. CDR3: CASRGTSGTPDNEQFF. In DNA form, the CDR3 reads TGTGCCAGCCGAGGGACTAGCGGGACTCCCGACAATGAGCAGTTCTTC.

There are a few counts of this clonotype. This sequence joins TRBV24-1 and TRBJ1-2; TRBD1 agrees at 7 bases. This CDR3 is 14 amino acids long. V lost 4 bases, J lost 2 bases, and 3 bases stayed unmatched. The germline V gene encodes CDR1 KGHDR and CDR2 SFDVKD. The CDR3 sequence is CATSDVQGNYGYTF. CDR3 nucleotides: TGTGCCACCAGTGACGTACAGGGGAACTATGGCTACACCTTC.

The genes are TRBV9 and TRBJ2-1; no definite D call. Per germline, CDR1 SGDLS and CDR2 YYNGEE. V lost 7 bases to trimming and J lost 5 bases, with 19 bases between them. The CDR3 extends over 15 amino acids. The CDR3 DNA follows: TGTGCCAGCTCCCCCGTCTCGGACGTTAACAATGAGCAGTTCTTC. It yields the protein CASSPVSDVNNEQFF.

The chain is built from TRBV4-1 and TRBJ2-1; 7 nucleotides agree with TRBD2. Germline trimming cut 5 bases from V and 6 bases from J; bases unmatched to any gene: 13. The CDR3 consists of 16 residues. The germline gives CDR1 MGHRA, CDR2 YSYEKL. The CDR3 is CASSSRTTSTLNEQFF. The CDR3 nucleotides read TGCGCCAGCAGCTCTCGTACGACTAGCACTCTCAATGAGCAGTTCTTC.

The rearrangement links TRBV9 to TRBJ2-3; the match to TRBD2 covers 7 bases. Germline V lookup: CDR1 SGDLS, CDR2 YYNGEE. This CDR3 spans 16 amino acids. With V trimmed by 0 bases and J by 1 base, 5 bases remained unmatched. CDR3 coding DNA: TGTGCCAGCAGCGTAGACGGCGGGAGTGGCACAGATACGCAGTATTTT. Translation: CASSVDGGSGTDTQYF.

This chain uses TRBV7-4 with TRBJ2-2; unclear D gene. The V end lost 7 bases, the J end lost 3 bases, and 27 bases lay between the germline ends. Germline values: CDR1 SGHVT, CDR2 SQSDAQ. The CDR3 runs 19 residues. The DNA for the CDR3 is TGTGCCAGCATCCAAAATCTCCGCCGAGTTTTAAGGGACACCGGGGAGCTGTTTTTT. Translating it yields CASIQNLRRVLRDTGELFF.

This clonotype was counted many times. J is TRBJ2-7 and V is TRBV12-3 or TRBV12-4; 13 positions match TRBD2. After removal of 3 bases from V and 0 bases from J, the junction contained 8 bases not matched to a gene. This CDR3 contains 18 residues. CDR3: CASSFSGTSGESSYEQYF. The CDR3 nucleotides read TGTGCCAGCAGTTTTTCCGGGACTAGCGGGGAAAGCTCCTACGAGCAGTACTTC.

Ten or more counts support this clonotype. The gene calls are TRBV20-1 and TRBJ2-7; 11 bases match TRBD2. The CDR3 totals 13 residues. V shed 5 bases, J shed 4 bases, and the junction held 4 bases outside the gene matches. From germline, CDR1 is DFQATT and CDR2 SNEGSKA (reference sequence). The CDR3: CSAPPSGGYEQYF. The DNA for the CDR3 is TGCAGTGCTCCTCCTAGCGGGGGGTACGAGCAGTACTTC.

The rearrangement links TRBV7-2 to TRBJ1-4; TRBD1 might be the D (6 bases). Germline CDR1 reads SGHTA; CDR2 reads FQGNSA. Trimming took off 5 bases at V and 6 bases at J, with 19 bases between the two ends. This CDR3 region has 16 residues. The chain's CDR3 is CASSLRRGAADEKLFF. The CDR3 DNA is TGTGCCAGCAGCCTTAGAAGGGGGGCGGCCGATGAAAAACTGTTTTTT.

This clonotype was recorded a few times. The rearrangement joins TRBV7-3 to TRBJ2-3, with 10 bases fitting TRBD2. This CDR3 comprises 17 residues. J was trimmed by 5 bases and V by 1 base; bases with no gene match: 9. Germline V gene data show CDR1 as SGHTA and CDR2 as FQGTGA. The CDR3 region has the DNA TGTGCCAGCAGCTTAAAACCTTCTAGCGGGAGCCGAGATACGCAGTATTTT. Its protein is CASSLKPSSGSRDTQYF.

The chain is built from TRBV6-1 and TRBJ1-6; D is unresolved. This CDR3 is built from 16 residues. Per the germline V gene, CDR1 is MNHNS and CDR2 is SASEGT. Trimming pared 7 bases from V and 6 bases from J, leaving 19 bases between. CDR3 sequence reads: CASTPDGSGPNSPLHF. The CDR3 bases are TGTGCCAGCACTCCGGACGGGTCAGGACCTAATTCACCCCTCCACTTT.

The V and J genes are TRBV11-1 and TRBJ2-2; TRBD2 matches 11 bases. The V gene's germline CDR1 is SGHAT and CDR2 FQDESV (reference sequence). The ends lost 5 bases at V and 6 bases at J; junction bases unmatched: 5. The CDR3 has 15 residues. Here the CDR3 reads CASSPGTSGAGELFF. The CDR3 nucleotides are TGTGCCAGCAGCCCCGGGACTAGCGGTGCCGGGGAGCTGTTTTTT.